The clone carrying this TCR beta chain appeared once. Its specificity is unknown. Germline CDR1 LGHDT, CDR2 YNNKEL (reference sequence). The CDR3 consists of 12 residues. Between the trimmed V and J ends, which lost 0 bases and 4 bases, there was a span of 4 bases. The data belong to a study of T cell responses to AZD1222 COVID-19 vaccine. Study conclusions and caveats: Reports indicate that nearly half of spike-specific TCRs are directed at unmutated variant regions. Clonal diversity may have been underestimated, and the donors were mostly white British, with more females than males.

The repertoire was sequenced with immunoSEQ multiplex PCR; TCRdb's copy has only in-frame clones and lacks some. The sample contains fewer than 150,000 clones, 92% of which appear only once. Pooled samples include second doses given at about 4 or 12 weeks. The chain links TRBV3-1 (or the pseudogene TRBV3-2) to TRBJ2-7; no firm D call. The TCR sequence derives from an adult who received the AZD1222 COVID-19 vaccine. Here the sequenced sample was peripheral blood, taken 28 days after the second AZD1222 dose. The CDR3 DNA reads TGTGCCAGCAGCCAAGATCAATACGAGCAGTACTTC. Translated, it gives CASSQDQYEQYF.